This T cell receptor (beta chain) was recovered during a study of blood T cell repertoires in COVID-19. About the study: Sample material is recorded as cDNA or gDNA derived from T cells, B-cell-depleted T cells, or PBMCs.

Unmatched junction bases numbered 8, after V lost 5 bases and J lost 6 bases. From germline, CDR1 is SGHAT and CDR2 FQNNGV. The CDR3 length is 14 residues. Using immunoSEQ multiplex PCR, the repertoire was profiled, and TCRdb retains in-frame clones only, with some absent. The sample records about 250,000 clones, just over 85% being singletons. The V and J genes are TRBV11-2 and TRBJ2-7; 9 nucleotides match TRBD2. The receptor was isolated from a man at least 80 years old with acute or convalescent COVID-19. The material sequenced was peripheral blood. This chain's CDR3 is CASSAGLARLEQYF. Written as DNA, the CDR3 is TGTGCCAGCAGCGCGGGACTAGCTAGGCTCGAGCAGTACTTC.